The entry below gives a single TCR beta chain sequence along with its context. These data belong to a study of blood T cell repertoires in COVID-19. Study background: In each case, the material was cDNA or gDNA derived from T cells, B-cell-depleted T cells, or PBMCs.

Authors' data handling: Amplification from reference gene primers served as the basis for estimated nucleated cell counts. Method: immunoSEQ multiplex PCR; TCRdb's copy keeps in-frame clones and lacks some. The V and J calls and clone size are taken from that table; D and trimming were inferred from the DNA. The table has under 130,000 clones, 85% to 90% seen once. CDR1 MNHEY and CDR2 SMNVEV come from the germline V gene (reference sequence). V was pared by 2 bases and J by 0 bases, with 17 bases between. The CDR3 is 17 amino acids. This TCR was recovered from a man aged 45-65 years with acute or convalescent COVID-19. Input material: peripheral blood. The gene calls are TRBV27 and TRBJ2-7; D gene unclear. CDR3 coding DNA: TGTGCCAGCAGTTTAAGATTCTTTGCCCTGAGCTCCTACGAGCAGTACTTC. This gives the protein CASSLRFFALSSYEQYF.